The 23 T cell receptor beta chains below all came from one sample that was sequenced in a study of T cells in Graves' hyperthyroidism and ophthalmopathy (dated by TCRdb to between 2017 and 2020). Libraries came from multiplex PCR. Sequenced on an Illumina HiSeq 2000. Amplification of TCR beta CDR3 regions was carried out from RNA transcripts. The first round of RT-PCR for the TCR CDR3 was performed with the HTBI primer set and the Qiagen OneStep RT-PCR kit. Using fastp trimming at Q25 and MiXCR clonotype assembly, TCRdb reanalyzed the public sequencing data and kept in-frame beta chains. Identical CDR3 proteins give one entry, which carries the most common genes and DNA. This sample is represented by some 300,000 distinct CDR3 sequences; 13% of them were singletons. The ten largest clones add up to 7.5% to 8% of the sample. The sequenced sample was blood. The receptors originated from a woman aged 25 to 39 with Graves' hyperthyroidism that later progressed to Graves' ophthalmopathy.

This sequence joins TRBV6-2 or TRBV6-3 and TRBJ2-5, with TRBD1 matching over 10 bases. Trimming cost V 2 bases and J 5 bases; bases outside gene matches: 5. Germline loops: CDR1 MNHEY, CDR2 SVGEGT. The CDR3 loop spans 15 amino acids. The CDR3 spells CASSYKTGGSETQYF. Written as DNA, the CDR3 is TGTGCCAGCAGTTACAAGACAGGGGGCTCGGAGACCCAGTACTTC.

At least ten counts were recorded for this clonotype. This rearrangement joins TRBV7-9 to TRBJ2-1; 7 nucleotides line up with TRBD1. J lost 5 bases, V lost 4 bases, and 8 bases had no gene match. This CDR3 is 15 amino acids long. CDR1 is SEHNR, CDR2 FQNEAQ, per germline (reference sequence). The CDR3 protein is CASSSMGTVNNEQFF. Here the CDR3 DNA reads TGTGCCAGCAGCTCAATGGGGACAGTTAACAATGAGCAGTTCTTC.

Note on this clonotype: This could be a read error, since a much larger clone is one nucleotide away. The rearrangement links TRBV27 to TRBJ1-1, with D perhaps matching TRBD1 (5 bases). The germline V gene has CDR1 MNHEY and CDR2 SMNVEV (reference sequence). The CDR3 is 14 amino acids. The V end lost 5 bases, the J end lost 4 bases, and 14 bases lay between the germline ends. The CDR3 DNA reads as TGTGCCAGCAGTCTACGGGGGAGTAGCACTGAAGCTTTCTTT. Amino acid sequence: CASSLRGSSTEAFF.

The chain uses TRBV7-9 and TRBJ2-2; 8 bases are shared with TRBD2. The CDR3 is made up of 17 amino acids. CDR1 is SEHNR, CDR2 FQNEAQ, per germline (reference sequence). The trim removed 5 bases at V and 5 bases at J, leaving 13 bases unmatched. The CDR3 DNA is TGTGCCAGCAGCGCCCCGCGGGGGGCAGTTCGAACCGGGGAGCTGTTTTTT. Translation gives CASSAPRGAVRTGELFF.

V is TRBV4-3 and J is TRBJ2-1; 13 bases line up with TRBD2. V lost 1 base and J lost 2; bases outside the gene matches: 5. This CDR3 comprises 18 residues. Per the germline V gene, CDR1 is LGHNA and CDR2 is YSLEER. CDR3: CASSQGGLAGAPYNEQFF. For the CDR3, the DNA is TGCGCCAGCAGCCAAGGAGGACTAGCGGGGGCTCCCTACAATGAGCAGTTCTTC.

The rearrangement links TRBV25-1 to TRBJ1-6; 10 nucleotides align to TRBD1. The CDR3 has 14 residues. Germline CDR1 MGHDK, CDR2 SYGVNS. V lost 5 bases and J lost 12; bases outside the gene matches: 7. The CDR3 loop is CASSTTTGGGPLHF. DNA of the CDR3: TGTGCCAGCAGTACGACGACAGGGGGCGGACCCCTCCACTTT.

This clonotype was detected many times. This chain links TRBV2 with TRBJ2-1; 9 bases line up with TRBD1. V gave up 6 bases and J gave up 2 bases; unmatched junction bases: 5. In germline, CDR1 is SNHLY, CDR2 FYNNEI. The CDR3 is 15 amino acids. In nucleotides, the CDR3 is TGTGCCAGCAGGCCGACAGGGGGGCCCTACAATGAGCAGTTCTTC. Translating it yields CASRPTGGPYNEQFF. Using reference TRBV2 and TRBJ2-1 for the parts outside the CDR3, the full variable domain is EPEVTQTPSHQVTQMGQEVILRCVPISNHLYFYWYRQILGQKVEFLVSFYNNEISEKSEIFDDQFSVERPDGSNFTLKIRSTKLEDSAMYFCASRPTGGPYNEQFFGPGTRLTVL.

This clonotype was observed many times. The chain is built from TRBV20-1 and TRBJ1-5; 11 bases agree with TRBD1. The CDR3 contains 18 residues. The trim removed 4 bases at V and 6 bases at J, leaving 17 bases unmatched. Germline loops: CDR1 DFQATT, CDR2 SNEGSKA (reference sequence). The CDR3 sequence: CSAKTRDRGIVGGQPQHF. In DNA form, the CDR3 reads TGCAGTGCTAAAACGCGGGACAGGGGGATTGTGGGCGGTCAGCCCCAGCATTTT.

This clonotype has a count of ten or more. The chain employs TRBV9 and TRBJ2-7, with D maybe TRBD1 (5 bases). Between the trimmed V and J ends, which lost 0 bases and 9 bases, there was a span of 22 bases. This CDR3 is 16 amino acids long. Germline loops: CDR1 SGDLS, CDR2 YYNGEE. The CDR3: CASSVGGQGGMYVQYF. In DNA, the CDR3 is TGTGCCAGCAGCGTAGGCGGCCAGGGTGGTATGTATGTGCAGTACTTC.

This clonotype was counted ten times or more. The V gene is TRBV27, the J gene TRBJ2-7; D unresolved. Germline CDR1 reads MNHEY; CDR2 reads SMNVEV (reference sequence). V dropped 2 bases and J dropped 0 bases, with 8 bases sitting between them. The CDR3 spans 14 residues. The chain's CDR3 is CASSLNWVSYEQYF. The CDR3 DNA sequence: TGTGCCAGCAGTTTAAACTGGGTCTCCTACGAGCAGTACTTC.

This clonotype was seen repeatedly, ten times or more. The V and J genes are TRBV27 and TRBJ2-7, with 9 bases that match TRBD2. The CDR3 is 16 residues long. CDR1 and CDR2 from the germline V gene are MNHEY and SMNVEV (reference sequence). V lost 4 bases and J lost 5; bases outside the gene matches: 12. The CDR3 sequence: CASSSQLAGVFDEQYF. The CDR3 nucleotides read TGTGCCAGCAGTTCGCAACTAGCGGGCGTATTCGACGAGCAGTACTTC.

The sample holds many counts of this clonotype. V gene TRBV7-8 combines with J gene TRBJ2-1; TRBD2 is a possible D gene (5 bases). Trimming removed 2 bases at V and 3 bases at J, with 5 bases between. This CDR3 has 13 amino acids. The germline V gene has CDR1 SGHVS and CDR2 FQNEAQ. The chain's CDR3 is CASSLRDYNEQFF. The CDR3 region has the DNA TGTGCCAGCAGCTTACGGGACTACAATGAGCAGTTCTTC. Full variable domain (outside the CDR3, taken from reference TRBV7-8 and TRBJ2-1): GAGVSQSPRYKVAKRGQDVALRCDPISGHVSLFWYQQALGQGPEFLTYFQNEAQLDKSGLPSDRFFAERPEGSVSTLKIQRTQQEDSAVYLCASSLRDYNEQFFGPGTRLTVL.

The chain recombines TRBV4-3 with TRBJ2-3; 10 positions match TRBD2. After removal of 3 bases from V and 1 base from J, the junction contained 7 bases not matched to a gene. Germline-derived CDR1 and CDR2 are LGHNA and YSLEER. This CDR3 spans 17 amino acids. The CDR3 bases are TGCGCCAGCAGCCAGGAGGGACTAGCGCGAGGCACAGATACGCAGTATTTT. It is translated as CASSQEGLARGTDTQYF.

This clonotype was observed a handful of times. The chain joins TRBV9 to TRBJ2-3, with D possibly matching TRBD1 (5 bases). The CDR3 runs 15 residues. With 4 bases removed from V and 4 bases from J, the gap between germline ends came to 16 bases. Germline CDR1 is SGDLS and CDR2 is YYNGEE. The CDR3 coding sequence is TGTGCCAGCAGCCTGTGGGGCGAGGCCCCAGATACGCAGTATTTT. This gives the protein CASSLWGEAPDTQYF.

This clonotype was detected a few times. This chain uses TRBV24-1 with TRBJ2-1, with TRBD2 as a possible D gene (6 bases). The V and J ends lost 5 bases and 6 bases respectively, with 16 bases between them. The CDR3 has 15 residues. The germline V gene encodes CDR1 KGHDR and CDR2 SFDVKD. CDR3 residues: CATSGWRDGSNEQFF. The CDR3 nucleotides read TGTGCCACCAGTGGGTGGCGGGATGGTAGCAATGAGCAGTTCTTC.

This clonotype showed up many times. The chain uses TRBV7-8 and TRBJ2-5; TRBD2 is a possible D gene (7 bases). From germline, CDR1 is SGHVS and CDR2 FQNEAQ. V dropped 2 bases and J dropped 5 bases, with 12 bases sitting between them. The CDR3 consists of 14 residues. CDR3: CASSLRGAGETQYF. CDR3 in DNA: TGTGCCAGCAGCTTACGGGGGGCCGGGGAGACCCAGTACTTC. The full variable domain, its missing parts supplied by reference TRBV7-8 and TRBJ2-5, is GAGVSQSPRYKVAKRGQDVALRCDPISGHVSLFWYQQALGQGPEFLTYFQNEAQLDKSGLPSDRFFAERPEGSVSTLKIQRTQQEDSAVYLCASSLRGAGETQYFGPGTRLLVL.

This chain connects TRBV20-1 to TRBJ2-7; 13 bases are a match to TRBD2. Trimming cost V 3 bases and J 1 base; bases outside gene matches: 9. CDR3 length: 17 amino acids. Germline CDR1 DFQATT, CDR2 SNEGSKA (reference sequence). The CDR3 sequence is CSARGGLAGVGSYEQYF. Here the CDR3 DNA reads TGCAGTGCTAGGGGTGGACTAGCGGGAGTGGGATCCTACGAGCAGTACTTC.

This clonotype has only a few counts. The chain uses TRBV4-1 and TRBJ2-7; D gene uncertain. CDR1 and CDR2 from the germline V gene are MGHRA and YSYEKL. There are 14 residues in the CDR3. Trimming pared 1 base from V and 2 bases from J, leaving 9 bases between. In DNA form, the CDR3 reads TGCGCCAGCAGCCAAGGTCTTCGCGCCTACGAGCAGTACTTC. Residues: CASSQGLRAYEQYF.

This clonotype was observed a few times. The chain uses TRBV10-3 and TRBJ2-7; TRBD1 might be the D (6 bases). This CDR3 contains 14 residues. The V end was cut by 6 bases, the J end by 3 bases, with 15 bases between. Germline values: CDR1 ENHRY, CDR2 SYGVKD. CDR3 protein: CAIRTDSTDYEQYF. For the CDR3, the DNA is TGTGCCATCAGGACGGACAGTACCGACTACGAGCAGTACTTC.

This clonotype has a count of ten or more. V usage is TRBV7-9 and J usage is TRBJ2-7; D may be TRBD2 (5 bases). In germline, CDR1 is SEHNR, CDR2 FQNEAQ (reference sequence). This CDR3 spans 16 amino acids. Trimming took off 3 bases at V and 2 bases at J, with 17 bases between the two ends. CDR3 sequence reads: CASSLGEDERTYEQYF. The CDR3 coding sequence is TGTGCCAGCAGCTTGGGTGAGGACGAGCGGACCTACGAGCAGTACTTC.

This clonotype occurred many times. The chain is built from TRBV7-9 and TRBJ1-5; D is unclear. Trimming stripped 5 bases from V and 4 bases from J, with 12 bases between. The germline CDR1 and CDR2 sequences are SEHNR and FQNEAQ (reference sequence). This CDR3 has 14 residues. The CDR3 DNA is TGTGCCAGCAGCGAGACTGGGGTAAATCAGCCCCAGCATTTT. This sequence encodes CASSETGVNQPQHF. Variable domain in full (rest from reference TRBV7-9 and TRBJ1-5): DTGVSQNPRHKITKRGQNVTFRCDPISEHNRLYWYRQTLGQGPEFLTYFQNEAQLEKSRLLSDRFSAERPKGSFSTLEIQRTEQGDSAMYLCASSETGVNQPQHFGDGTRLSIL.

As to this clonotype: With a much larger clone just one base away, this may be a read error. The chain has TRBV11-2 and TRBJ2-2; TRBD2 might be the D (5 bases). The CDR3 loop spans 13 amino acids. Germline values: CDR1 SGHAT, CDR2 FQNNGV. The CDR3 reads CASSLVGPGEPFF. The DNA for the CDR3 is TGTGCCAGCAGCTTAGTTGGGCCCGGGGAGCCGTTTTTT.

This clonotype occurred many times. CDR3 nucleotide sequence: TGTGCCTGGAGTGTACAACAGACGACAGGGGGTCTGGACTATGGCTACACCTTC. The encoded protein is CAWSVQQTTGGLDYGYTF. The chain links TRBV30 to TRBJ1-2, with 9 bases aligning to TRBD1. V dropped 0 bases and J dropped 3; count of bases not matched to a gene: 14. The V gene's germline CDR1 is GTSNPN and CDR2 SVGIG (reference sequence). The CDR3 has 18 amino acids.